This T cell receptor (beta chain) was retrieved from a study of blood T cell repertoires in COVID-19 (dated by TCRdb to 2020 to 2022). Some background on the complete study: Samples covering the acute and convalescent phases of COVID-19 were provided by collaborators in the United States, Italy and Spain. The prospective study material was composed of cDNA or gDNA derived from T cells, B-cell-depleted T cells, or PBMCs. Deeply sampled blood TCRbeta repertoires from subjects exposed to, actively infected with, or recovered from COVID-19 were included in the dataset. The repertoires were released in a freely available public database intended as a resource for research on the immune response to SARS-CoV-2. Samples were obtained from the ongoing ImmuneRACE study (first 160 participants) and from about 1,300 subjects provided by 6 global collaborators. A de-identified subject ID, COVID-19 status, age in years and sex were almost always included in the sample metadata. Where HLA class I and class II types were available, the types were taken from metadata supplied by the sample provider, not from assay-based typing.

One collaborating source in Seattle enrolled patients while the patients were actively infected and followed the patients over time throughout the course of disease. Whole blood was collected in K2EDTA tubes by collaborating institutions according to the institutions' own protocols. Collaborator samples were shipped for TCRbeta analysis as frozen whole blood, isolated PBMCs, or DNA extracted from either sample type. Study-wide conclusions, independent of this receptor: The quantity of clinical and demographic metadata differed by source and by participant and was supplied without curation.

V lost 2 bases and J lost 5 bases, and the count of bases not matched to a germline gene is 2. Looking up the germline V gene yields CDR1 SGHAT and CDR2 FQNNGV. From the cysteine through the phenylalanine, the CDR3 covers 14 amino acids. Solely the CDR3 DNA is kept, with 42 bases framed from the first base. The sample holds one count of this clone. Its antigen is currently not known. No quality values exist for individual bases; no much larger clone is one base distant. TCRbeta CDR3 regions were amplified from genomic DNA using the immunoSEQ Assay, a bias-controlled multiplex PCR. In the original analysis: Within the assay, amplification of reference gene primers was used to estimate how many nucleated cells each sample contained. Sequence reads were collapsed and filtered to measure the absolute abundance of every unique TCRbeta CDR3 rearrangement. Productive Simpson clonality was computed per sample as the square root of Simpson's diversity index over productive rearrangements. TCRdb provides this immuneACCESS table in a form limited to in-frame rearrangements. Some clones are lacking; in checked studies, under half of them reflect an unresolved V gene, and why the rest are absent is not known. D and trimming were read from the DNA, whereas the V and J calls and clone size are those reported in that table. This sample holds 300,000 to 400,000 clones; 89% were observed only once. The ten most abundant clones make up approximately 3% of the sample.

Here the chain combines TRBV11-2 and TRBJ1-5; 8 junctional bases match TRBD1. The sequencing input was peripheral blood. The TCR was taken from a woman aged 25 to 39 with COVID-19, enrolled during active disease. The DNA sequence is as follows: TGTGCCAGCAGCTTACAGGGGGCGGATCAGCCCCAGCATTTT. The encoded protein is CASSLQGADQPQHF.